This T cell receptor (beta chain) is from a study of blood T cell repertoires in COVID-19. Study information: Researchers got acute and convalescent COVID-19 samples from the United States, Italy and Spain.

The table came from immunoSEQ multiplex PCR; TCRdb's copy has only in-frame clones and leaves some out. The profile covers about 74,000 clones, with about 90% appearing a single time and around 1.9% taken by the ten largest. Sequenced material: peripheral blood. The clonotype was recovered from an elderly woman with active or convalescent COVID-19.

Written as DNA, the CDR3 is TGTGCCAGCTCCAACACTAACTCTTGGGGGGACACTGAAGCTTTCTTT. Translating gives CASSNTNSWGDTEAFF. The J gene is TRBJ1-1, the V gene TRBV18, with D perhaps TRBD1 (5 bases). V was cut by 6 bases and J by 3 bases, with 20 bases left in between. Per the germline V gene, CDR1 is KGHSH and CDR2 is LQKENI. The CDR3 contains 16 residues.